This T cell receptor beta chain originates from a study of blood T cell repertoires in COVID-19. Study details: Researchers got acute and convalescent COVID-19 samples from the United States, Italy and Spain. PBMCs, B-cell-depleted T cells, or T cells were the source of the cDNA or gDNA that made up the material.

Study processing details: Reference gene primer amplification yielded estimated nucleated cell counts. TCRdb keeps only in-frame clones here, not all; method: immunoSEQ multiplex PCR. V and J calls and clone size are copied from that table; D and trimming were computed from the DNA. The table includes 200,000 to 300,000 clones, 87% detected once. Trimming removed 1 base from V and 4 bases from J; junction bases left unmatched: 9. This CDR3 has 18 residues. The germline gives CDR1 SGDLS, CDR2 YYNGEE. A single count supports this clone. The receptor comes from a woman aged 40 to 50 who had recovered from COVID-19. Material for sequencing was peripheral blood. The chain joins TRBV9 to TRBJ2-1; TRBD2 matches at 12 bases. CDR3 protein: CASSVPPDGLAGYNEQFF. CDR3 in DNA: TGTGCCAGCAGCGTACCGCCCGACGGACTAGCGGGATACAATGAGCAGTTCTTC.